The 22 T cell receptor beta chains reported below all come from one sample, sequenced in a study of T-cell memory formation after mild COVID-19. TCRdb analysed the 5' RACE reads with MiXCR anew, one entry per CDR3 protein. The sample shows tens of thousands of distinct CDR3 sequences, approximately 9% of them seen only once. Input material: PBMCs or a T cell subset sorted from them (not recorded which). The receptors were gathered from a man younger than 30 who had mild COVID-19 (a few samples of this study predate the infection). Cell type and time point are not known.

This clonotype was counted between two and nine times. The chain is built from TRBV7-2 and TRBJ2-3, with D possibly TRBD1 on 6 matching bases. The CDR3 loop spans 17 amino acids. Trimming removed 1 base from V and 4 bases from J, with 18 bases in between. Germline CDR1 SGHTA, CDR2 FQGNSA. For the CDR3, the DNA is TGTGCCAGCAGCTTAGGATATGGGACAATCAGCGCAGATACGCAGTATTTT. Protein sequence: CASSLGYGTISADTQYF.

The chain is built from TRBV30 and TRBJ2-7, with a possible D match to TRBD2 (7 bases). Germline V gene sequence: CDR1 GTSNPN, CDR2 SVGIG (reference sequence). V gave up 0 bases and J gave up 4 bases, with 10 bases separating them. This CDR3 is built from 13 residues. The CDR3 coding sequence is TGTGCCTGGAGTGTGGGGGGGCCGTACGAGCAGTACTTC. As protein: CAWSVGGPYEQYF.

This clonotype was observed a handful of times. The V call is TRBV5-6, the J call TRBJ1-2; D call uncertain. Germline V CDR1 and CDR2: SGHDT, YYEEEE. Trimming removed 1 base at V and 1 base at J, with 14 bases between. The CDR3 spans 16 residues. This CDR3 reads CASSLMRIRFNYGYTF. Written as DNA, the CDR3 is TGTGCCAGCAGCTTGATGCGCATACGGTTTAACTATGGCTACACCTTC. Full variable domain (missing parts from reference TRBV5-6 and TRBJ1-2): DAGVTQSPTHLIKTRGQQVTLRCSPKSGHDTVSWYQQALGQGPQFIFQYYEEEERQRGNFPDRFSGHQFPNYSSELNVNALLLGDSALYLCASSLMRIRFNYGYTFGSGTRLTVV.

This clonotype has more than one count but fewer than ten. The chain couples TRBV7-8 to TRBJ1-1; D is undetermined. V dropped 2 bases and J dropped 0 bases, with 7 bases sitting between them. The CDR3 is 14 residues long. Per germline, CDR1 SGHVS and CDR2 FQNEAQ. The CDR3 DNA reads TGTGCCAGCAGCTTAATGCCAGTGAACACTGAAGCTTTCTTT. Protein product: CASSLMPVNTEAFF. The entire variable domain, with the rest obtained from reference TRBV7-8 and TRBJ1-1, is as follows: GAGVSQSPRYKVAKRGQDVALRCDPISGHVSLFWYQQALGQGPEFLTYFQNEAQLDKSGLPSDRFFAERPEGSVSTLKIQRTQQEDSAVYLCASSLMPVNTEAFFGQGTRLTVV.

In its sample, this clonotype was seen a few times. The rearrangement uses TRBV4-1 and TRBJ1-2; D unresolved. V was trimmed by 4 bases and J by 6 bases, leaving 9 bases between them. This CDR3 is built from 12 residues. Germline CDR1 is MGHRA and CDR2 is YSYEKL. CDR3: CASSRRGNGYTF. The CDR3 DNA is TGCGCCAGCAGCCGACGAGGGAATGGCTACACCTTC.

The chain carries TRBV24-1 and TRBJ2-3, with TRBD1 matching over 8 bases. The germline V gene encodes CDR1 KGHDR and CDR2 SFDVKD. The CDR3 is 15 residues long. J gave up 1 base and V 3 bases, and 2 bases lay outside the gene matches. CDR3 DNA sequence: TGTGCCACCAGTGATGGGGGACAGGGCACAGATACGCAGTATTTT. Amino acids: CATSDGGQGTDTQYF.

This clonotype was counted a few times. CDR3 region: CASSPQVGYGYTF. The CDR3, as DNA: TGTGCCAGCAGTCCGCAGGTCGGGTATGGCTACACCTTC. V is TRBV27 and J is TRBJ1-2; D remains unclear. The germline V gene encodes CDR1 MNHEY and CDR2 SMNVEV (reference sequence). CDR3 size: 13 residues. V lost 5 bases and J lost 5, with 12 bases in between.

The genes are TRBV11-2 and TRBJ2-5; D possibly corresponds to TRBD1 (6 bases). Trimming left V 1 base short and J 4 bases short, with 16 bases between. Germline V CDR1 and CDR2: SGHAT, FQNNGV. The CDR3 extends over 16 amino acids. This CDR3 is CASSLGTDRNRETQYF. CDR3 DNA: TGTGCCAGCAGCTTAGGGACCGACAGGAATCGAGAGACCCAGTACTTC. The whole variable domain, remainder taken from reference TRBV11-2 and TRBJ2-5, is EAGVAQSPRYKIIEKRQSVAFWCNPISGHATLYWYQQILGQGPKLLIQFQNNGVVDDSQLPKDRFSAERLKGVDSTLKIQPAKLEDSAVYLCASSLGTDRNRETQYFGPGTRLLVL.

This clonotype was counted many times. This chain uses TRBV5-6 with TRBJ2-3; 8 bases fit TRBD1. Germline V gene lookup returns CDR1 SGHDT and CDR2 YYEEEE. The CDR3 has 16 residues. V lost 4 bases, J lost 3 bases, and 10 bases stayed unmatched. CDR3 in amino acids: CASSGRETGGTDTQYF. The CDR3, as DNA: TGTGCCAGCAGCGGGCGGGAAACAGGGGGGACAGATACGCAGTATTTT.

This clonotype was recorded a few times. The rearrangement links TRBV5-6 to TRBJ1-2; D is undetermined. The germline V gene encodes CDR1 SGHDT and CDR2 YYEEEE. V shed 4 bases and J shed 7 bases, with 8 bases lying between them. The CDR3 loop spans 11 amino acids. Written as DNA, the CDR3 is TGTGCCAGCAGCACCAGCTTTGGCTACACCTTC. This translates into CASSTSFGYTF.

This chain joins TRBV12-3 or TRBV12-4 and TRBJ1-1, with D possibly being TRBD1 (6 bases). V was trimmed by 3 bases and J by 0 bases, leaving 8 bases between them. CDR3 length: 14 residues. This CDR3 is CASSLGDMNTEAFF. The CDR3 DNA reads TGTGCCAGCAGTTTGGGGGACATGAACACTGAAGCTTTCTTT.

The V call is TRBV29-1, the J call TRBJ2-3; no reliable D call. The germline V gene encodes CDR1 SQVTM and CDR2 ANQGSEA. V was clipped by 4 bases and J by 1 base, with 9 bases between them. The CDR3 loop spans 13 amino acids. This CDR3 reads CSVGYGGTDTQYF. The CDR3, as DNA: TGCAGCGTTGGTTATGGGGGCACAGATACGCAGTATTTT.

This clonotype has more than one count but fewer than ten. The rearrangement uses TRBV28 and TRBJ1-5; D may be TRBD1 (5 bases). The CDR3 has 14 residues. The V and J ends lost 5 bases and 7 bases respectively, with 15 bases between them. The V gene's germline CDR1 is MDHEN and CDR2 SYDVKM. In DNA form, the CDR3 reads TGTGCCAGCAGTCCCCCGGCAGGGTGGCAGCCCCAGCATTTT. Residues: CASSPPAGWQPQHF.

This clonotype was seen more than once but under ten times. The J gene is TRBJ1-5, the V gene TRBV12-3 or TRBV12-4, with D possibly TRBD1 on 6 matching bases. The CDR3 consists of 13 residues. Trimming removed 4 bases at V and 5 bases at J, with 9 bases between. The CDR3 here is CASSWNRDQPQHF. The DNA of the CDR3 is TGTGCCAGCAGTTGGAACAGGGATCAGCCCCAGCATTTT.

This rearrangement joins TRBV5-1 to TRBJ1-2, with a tentative D call TRBD1 (5 bases). V dropped 0 bases and J dropped 6 bases, with 9 bases sitting between them. The CDR3 runs 13 residues. Germline loops: CDR1 SGHRS, CDR2 YFSETQ. CDR3 protein: CASSLVTADGYTF. The CDR3 nucleotides read TGCGCCAGCAGCTTGGTGACAGCGGATGGCTACACCTTC. The full variable domain, its missing parts supplied by reference TRBV5-1 and TRBJ1-2, is KAGVTQTPRYLIKTRGQQVTLSCSPISGHRSVSWYQQTPGQGLQFLFEYFSETQRNKGNFPGRFSGRQFSNSRSEMNVSTLELGDSALYLCASSLVTADGYTFGSGTRLTVV.

This clonotype was seen more than once but under ten times. This chain uses TRBV6-2 or TRBV6-3 with TRBJ2-5; D uncertain. Germline CDR1 reads MNHEY; CDR2 reads SVGEGT. This CDR3 comprises 16 residues. Trimming took 5 bases from V and 0 from J, leaving 16 bases between them. The chain's CDR3 is CASSAYRPQDQETQYF. The CDR3, as DNA: TGTGCCAGCAGTGCATACCGCCCGCAGGACCAAGAGACCCAGTACTTC.

This clonotype was recorded a few times. The chain couples TRBV6-1 to TRBJ1-2, with TRBD1 matching 10 bases. The CDR3 runs to 14 residues. V trimming: 10 bases; J trimming: 4 bases; junction bases outside the gene matches: 9. The V gene's germline CDR1 is MNHNS and CDR2 SASEGT. The DNA for the CDR3 is TGTGCCACCACACGCCGGGACAGGGGCTATGGCTACACCTTC. Translation: CATTRRDRGYGYTF.

In its sample, this clonotype was seen many times. The genes are TRBV7-8 and TRBJ2-7; 10 bases are a match to TRBD2. Per the germline V gene, CDR1 is SGHVS and CDR2 is FQNEAQ. The CDR3 runs 15 residues. Losses at the gene ends were 3 bases for V and 5 bases for J; bases not matched to a gene: 7. The DNA of the CDR3 is TGTGCCAGCAGCTTCTTTTTAGCGGGGGGAGACGAGCAGTACTTC. Protein: CASSFFLAGGDEQYF.

The chain employs TRBV20-1 and TRBJ1-1, with 9 bases matching TRBD1. The germline CDR1 and CDR2 sequences are DFQATT and SNEGSKA (reference sequence). CDR3 size: 15 residues. The V and J ends lost 3 bases and 4 bases, in that order; junction bases with no gene match: 9. CDR3 nucleotide sequence: TGCAGTGCTAGGGACCAGGTGACAGGGGGCACTGAAGCTTTCTTT. The encoded protein is CSARDQVTGGTEAFF.

The genes are TRBV10-3 and TRBJ2-3; D unresolved. CDR1 ENHRY and CDR2 SYGVKD come from the germline V gene. The CDR3 length is 13 residues. Trimming took 6 bases from V and 4 from J, leaving 11 bases between them. The CDR3 DNA sequence: TGTGCCATCAGGGAAGCTCTATCAGATACGCAGTATTTT. This gives the protein CAIREALSDTQYF.

This clonotype was counted many times. The chain recombines TRBV15 with TRBJ2-7, with D hard to call. Per germline, CDR1 LNHNV and CDR2 YYDKDF (reference sequence). Trimming removed 3 bases from V and 0 bases from J, with 9 bases in between. The CDR3 runs to 14 residues. In nucleotides, the CDR3 is TGTGCCACCAGCAGCAATCAGTACTCCTACGAGCAGTACTTC. This gives the protein CATSSNQYSYEQYF.

V and J are TRBV5-1 and TRBJ2-1; 12 bases map to TRBD2. Germline assignment: CDR1 SGHRS and CDR2 YFSETQ. The CDR3 contains 15 residues. The J segment lost 2 bases and the V segment lost 7 bases, leaving 4 bases of the junction unmatched. The CDR3: CASRLAGVAYNEQFF. In DNA form, the CDR3 reads TGCGCCAGCCGACTAGCGGGGGTAGCCTACAATGAGCAGTTCTTC.